The T cell receptor (beta chain) described here comes from a study of radiotherapy plus CTLA-4 blockade in lung cancer. For the study at large: Of all patients, approximately 18% responded objectively and approximately 29% showed disease control.

Findings of the study overall: Subsequent to radiotherapy plus ipilimumab, tumor-derived TCR clones underwent expansion in blood.

Only in-frame clones appear in the TCRdb table, and some are missing; sequencing was by immunoSEQ multiplex PCR. This sample yields about 70,000 clones, of which 70% to 85% are seen a single time; roughly a tenth belongs to the top ten. The CDR3 sequence is 13 residues long. The V end lost 0 bases, the J end lost 9 bases, and 12 bases lay between the germline ends. Germline CDR1 reads LGHNA; CDR2 reads YSLEER. The table lists this clone with a few counts. What it recognizes is unknown. The sequence came from a human donor with non-small cell lung cancer who had a complete response to radiotherapy plus ipilimumab. The rearrangement uses TRBV4-3 and TRBJ2-7, with D maybe TRBD2 (6 bases). Specimen: peripheral blood, collected from a patient treated with radiotherapy plus ipilimumab. Here the CDR3 reads CASSQDLARGQYF. In DNA form, the CDR3 reads TGCGCCAGCAGCCAAGATCTGGCGCGGGGGCAGTACTTC.